Included here is one T cell receptor (beta chain) sequence, with context. This entry is derived from a study of regulatory T cells in long-lasting Graves disease. Time point described: persistent/refractory GD, antithyroid drugs over 5 years with positive TRAb. RNA isolated from PBMCs was used to make the TCR library. HTBI primers from iRepertoire and Arm-PCR of CDR3 regions yielded the TCR beta libraries. TCRdb re-called the multiplex PCR reads through MiXCR, storing one row per CDR3 protein. The data show about 660,000 distinct CDR3 sequences, with roughly 30% seen just once and 42% held by the top ten. Trimming left V 6 bases short and J 3 bases short, with 11 bases between. The CDR3 is 13 residues long.

The clonotype was recovered from a female donor with Graves disease. The sequenced sample was peripheral blood mononuclear cells (PBMCs), obtained when the disease was refractory, from a patient treated with antithyroid drugs. V and J are TRBV12-3 or TRBV12-4 and TRBJ1-1; D gene uncertain. In DNA, the CDR3 is TGTGCCAGCAGGGGATATACGGACACTGAAGCTTTCTTT. Its translation is CASRGYTDTEAFF.